This entry concerns a single T cell receptor beta chain. As yet, its antigen is unknown. The data are from a study of memory B cells and T cells in multiple sclerosis. Between the trimmed V and J ends, which lost 6 bases and 10 bases, there was a span of 21 bases. The germline V gene encodes CDR1 SEHNR and CDR2 FQNEAQ (reference sequence). This CDR3 region has 14 residues. General study points: Normalization was needed because clone-set size differences affected shared clonotype counts.

Generated by immunoSEQ multiplex PCR, the TCRdb table keeps only in-frame clones and is missing some. The table includes several hundred clones, about 80% detected once. Input material: brain tissue. The chain has TRBV7-9 and TRBJ1-2; TRBD1 might be the D (6 bases). The TCR sequence derives from a human donor with multiple sclerosis. The CDR3 reads CASSSPKGVRDYTF. The CDR3 nucleotides are TGTGCCAGCAGTTCCCCCAAGGGGGTTCGTGACTACACCTTC. Full variable domain (rest looked up from reference TRBV7-9 and TRBJ1-2): DTGVSQNPRHKITKRGQNVTFRCDPISEHNRLYWYRQTLGQGPEFLTYFQNEAQLEKSRLLSDRFSAERPKGSFSTLEIQRTEQGDSAMYLCASSSPKGVRDYTFGSGTRLTVV.